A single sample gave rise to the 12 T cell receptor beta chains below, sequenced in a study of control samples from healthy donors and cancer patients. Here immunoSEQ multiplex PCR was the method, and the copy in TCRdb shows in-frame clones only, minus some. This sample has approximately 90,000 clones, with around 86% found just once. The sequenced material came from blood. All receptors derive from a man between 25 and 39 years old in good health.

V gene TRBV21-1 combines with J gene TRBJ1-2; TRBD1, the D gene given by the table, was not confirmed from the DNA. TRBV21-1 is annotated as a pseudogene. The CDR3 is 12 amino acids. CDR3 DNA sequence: TGTGCCGTTCGAACAGGGAACTATGGCTACACCTTC. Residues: CAVRTGNYGYTF.

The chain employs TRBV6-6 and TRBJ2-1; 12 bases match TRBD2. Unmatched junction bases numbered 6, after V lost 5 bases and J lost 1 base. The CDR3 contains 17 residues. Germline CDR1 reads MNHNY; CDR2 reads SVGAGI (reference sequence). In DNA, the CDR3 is TGTGCCAGCAGTCCCCTAGCGGGGGGGCGGTCCTACAATGAGCAGTTCTTC. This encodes CASSPLAGGRSYNEQFF.

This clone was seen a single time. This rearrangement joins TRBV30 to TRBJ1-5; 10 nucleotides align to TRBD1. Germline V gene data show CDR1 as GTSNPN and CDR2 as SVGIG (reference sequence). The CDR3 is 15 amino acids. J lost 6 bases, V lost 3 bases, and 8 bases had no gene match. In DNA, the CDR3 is TGTGCCTGGAGCCTCGACAGGGGGCCTGGTCAGCCCCAGCATTTT. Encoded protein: CAWSLDRGPGQPQHF.

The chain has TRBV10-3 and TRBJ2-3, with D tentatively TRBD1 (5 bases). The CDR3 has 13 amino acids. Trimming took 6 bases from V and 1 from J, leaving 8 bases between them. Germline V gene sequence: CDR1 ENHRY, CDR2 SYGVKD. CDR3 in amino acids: CAIRGERTDTQYF. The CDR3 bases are TGTGCCATCAGAGGGGAACGCACAGATACGCAGTATTTT.

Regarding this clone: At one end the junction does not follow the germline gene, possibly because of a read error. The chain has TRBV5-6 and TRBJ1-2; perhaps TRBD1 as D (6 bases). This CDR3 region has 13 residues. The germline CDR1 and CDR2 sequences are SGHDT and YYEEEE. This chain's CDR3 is CASSSTGAPVIAF. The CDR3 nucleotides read TGTGCCAGCAGCTCGACAGGCGCCCCCGTTATCGCCTTC.

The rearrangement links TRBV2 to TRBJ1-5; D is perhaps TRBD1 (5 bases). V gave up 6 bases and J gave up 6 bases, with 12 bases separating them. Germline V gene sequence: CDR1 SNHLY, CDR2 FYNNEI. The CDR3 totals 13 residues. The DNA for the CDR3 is TGTGCCAGCAGCCCCCAGGGAAGTCAGCCCCAGCATTTT. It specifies CASSPQGSQPQHF.

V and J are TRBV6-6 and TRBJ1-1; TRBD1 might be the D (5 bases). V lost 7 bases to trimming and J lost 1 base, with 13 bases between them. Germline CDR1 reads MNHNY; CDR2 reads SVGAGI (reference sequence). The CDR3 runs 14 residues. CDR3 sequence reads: CASTPLRGNTEAFF. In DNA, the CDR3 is TGTGCCAGCACCCCCTTGAGGGGGAACACTGAAGCTTTCTTT.

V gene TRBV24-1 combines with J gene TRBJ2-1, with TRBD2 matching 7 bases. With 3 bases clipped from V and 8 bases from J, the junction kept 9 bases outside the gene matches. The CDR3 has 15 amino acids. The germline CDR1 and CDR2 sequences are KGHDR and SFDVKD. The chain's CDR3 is CATSDGARGVDEQFF. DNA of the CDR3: TGTGCCACCAGTGATGGGGCCCGGGGGGTCGATGAGCAGTTCTTC.

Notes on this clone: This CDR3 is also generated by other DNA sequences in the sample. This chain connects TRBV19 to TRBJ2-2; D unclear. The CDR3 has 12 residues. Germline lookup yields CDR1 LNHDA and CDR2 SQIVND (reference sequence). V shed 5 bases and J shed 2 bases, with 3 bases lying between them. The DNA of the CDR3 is TGTGCCAGTAGTGTCAACACCGGGGAGCTGTTTTTT. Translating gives CASSVNTGELFF.

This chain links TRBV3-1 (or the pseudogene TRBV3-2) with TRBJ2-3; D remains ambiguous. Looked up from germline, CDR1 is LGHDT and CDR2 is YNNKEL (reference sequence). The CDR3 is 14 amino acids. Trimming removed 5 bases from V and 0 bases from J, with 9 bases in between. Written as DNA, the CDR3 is TGTGCCAGCAGCGGGCAGGTGAGCACAGATACGCAGTATTTT. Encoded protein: CASSGQVSTDTQYF.

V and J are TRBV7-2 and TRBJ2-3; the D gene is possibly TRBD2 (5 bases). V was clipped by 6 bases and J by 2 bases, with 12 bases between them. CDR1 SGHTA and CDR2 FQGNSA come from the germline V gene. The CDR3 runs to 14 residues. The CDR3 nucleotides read TGTGCCAGCAGGGCCGGGGATGTCACAGATACGCAGTATTTT. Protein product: CASRAGDVTDTQYF.

This CDR3 is CASRSTDTQYF. Written as DNA, the CDR3 is TGTGCCAGCAGGAGCACAGATACGCAGTATTTT. The genes are TRBV7-2 and TRBJ2-3, with D hard to call. V lost 6 bases and J lost 0, with 1 base in between. There are 11 residues in the CDR3. The germline CDR1 and CDR2 sequences are SGHTA and FQGNSA.